This T cell receptor beta chain originates from a study of T cell responses to AZD1222 COVID-19 vaccine (TCRdb year 2021). As for the study more broadly: TCR sequencing covered about 230 trial participants: about 210 given two doses of AZD1222 and about 26 given two doses of MenACWY control vaccine. Trial participants were enrolled by age into subgroups of 18-55, 56-69 and 70-plus years, and approximately 150, 30 and 60 TCR-sequenced participants, respectively, were included in these subgroups. Here is what the overall study found, with its caveats: Nearly half of unique spike-specific TCRs reportedly recognized epitopes outside regions mutated in the B.1.351 and B.1.1.7 variants. After two AZD1222 doses, spike-specific TCR breadth and depth were significantly higher than at day 0 and than in MenACWY recipients. Vaccine-associated CD4 TCRs spanned the whole spike protein, with dominant responses in regions 160-218 and 743-854. The 56-69-year group was small, and its depth increase did not reach significance, likely because of low power. Most participants were white British and females outnumbered males, and the authors suggested that clonal diversity may have been underestimated. Because no samples from the day 14 peak response were available, repertoires could be characterized only after the peak T cell response. Conclusions about previously exposed vaccinees are limited because only six or seven AZD1222 recipients were SARS-CoV-2 seropositive at baseline.

Of note for this clone: Its antigen has not been determined. Base qualities are not provided; no much larger clone lies one nucleotide away.

Taken with the paper, the label for time point translates to: about 28 days (+/-7) after the second vaccine dose. AZD1222 recipients whose second dose came at about 4 weeks and those whose second dose came at about 12 weeks were combined into one group, since spike-specific TCR depth and breadth did not differ between the two schedules. Samples from vaccinated people were obtained from the UK trials COV001 and COV002, which included a single-blind randomized controlled phase 2/3 trial of AZD1222 (ChAdOx1 nCoV-19) in healthy adults. For TCRbeta chain sequencing, PBMC samples were collected from trial participants at day 0 and at day 28 after the second dose. The CDR3 regions of human TCRbeta chains were analyzed by immunosequencing. In the source study's methods: Repertoire TCRs were matched against a reference library of SARS-CoV-2-specific TCRs generated with the MIRA antigen-specificity platform. Breadth was defined as the fraction of unique TCRs that were SARS-CoV-2-associated. Depth was defined as the fraction of total T cells that were SARS-CoV-2-associated. Each spike-specific TCR was assigned to its reactive spike region and to a CD4 or CD8 class using the MIRA data. Log10-transformed breadth and depth values were compared by one-way ANOVA with Sidak's multiple comparisons tests. What TCRdb holds here is the immuneACCESS table cut down to in-frame rearrangements. Part of the clones is not present; checked against another copy, under half of the missing clones reflect an unresolved V gene, and the others are unexplained. The V and J calls and clone size were taken over from that table, and D and trimming were inferred from the DNA. For this sample there are 250,000 to 300,000 clones; roughly 93% appear just once. Approximately 0.52% of the sample belongs to the ten largest clones.

This receptor was identified in an adult who received the AZD1222 COVID-19 vaccine. The sequencing here drew on peripheral blood, taken 28 days after the second AZD1222 dose.

The DNA is as follows: TGTGCCAGCAGTGACCACCTAGCAGCCGATACGCAGTATTTT. This codes for CASSDHLAADTQYF. The sequence joins TRBV9 to TRBJ2-3; the best D guess is TRBD2, with 5 bases matching. From its cysteine to its phenylalanine, the CDR3 spans 14 amino acids. Just the 42-base CDR3 DNA is kept, in frame starting at base 1. The germline ends are 16 bases apart after V is trimmed by 5 bases and J by 6 bases. The germline V gene provides CDR1 SGDLS and CDR2 YYNGEE.